This T cell receptor (beta chain) was documented in a study of shared clonotypes between healthy human individuals. Germline CDR1 reads WSHSY; CDR2 reads SAAADI. V dropped 2 bases and J dropped 1 base, with 7 bases sitting between them. This CDR3 region has 14 residues. This clone has just one count. The antigen is undetermined. Naive CD8 cells comprised CD45RO-negative, CCR7-positively selected cells, excluding terminally differentiated effector memory CD45RA+ cells. The healthy adult donors were HIV-negative and reported no recent acute infections or vaccinations. Some clones are missing from TCRdb's copy, which holds only in-frame ones; the method was immunoSEQ multiplex PCR. Among about 2 million clones listed, approximately 94% were seen once. General study points: Non-shared clonotypes had lower generation probabilities than those shared by all four donors. In having few donors, the study represented limited genetic and exposure-history diversity.

This clonotype was sampled from a man aged 18-30 years in good health. Sequencing was carried out using naive CD8+ T cells sorted from blood. The V call is TRBV10-2, the J call TRBJ2-3; a weak D match, TRBD2 (5 bases). The CDR3 bases are TGCGCCAGCAGTGAGATCGGGGGCACAGATACGCAGTATTTT. This sequence encodes CASSEIGGTDTQYF.